This entry features one TCR beta chain sequence. The entry originates in a study of cytomegalovirus exposure and HLA in healthy donors. Primers for the PCR totalled 60 Vbeta and 13 Jbeta. Clones were read by immunoSEQ multiplex PCR, and TCRdb kept only the in-frame ones, dropping some. This table has about 120,000 clones, 80% to 90% appearing once. The V and J ends lost 6 bases and 7 bases respectively, with 9 bases between them. The CDR3 loop spans 11 amino acids. The germline V gene encodes CDR1 MNHEY and CDR2 SVGAGI. The clonotype originates from a man aged 35 to 55 in good health and CMV-seronegative. The sequenced material came from PBMCs. The gene calls are TRBV6-5 and TRBJ2-5; D gene uncertain. The DNA of the CDR3 is TGTGCCAGCAGCGACTCGGGGACCCAGTACTTC. Its translation is CASSDSGTQYF.